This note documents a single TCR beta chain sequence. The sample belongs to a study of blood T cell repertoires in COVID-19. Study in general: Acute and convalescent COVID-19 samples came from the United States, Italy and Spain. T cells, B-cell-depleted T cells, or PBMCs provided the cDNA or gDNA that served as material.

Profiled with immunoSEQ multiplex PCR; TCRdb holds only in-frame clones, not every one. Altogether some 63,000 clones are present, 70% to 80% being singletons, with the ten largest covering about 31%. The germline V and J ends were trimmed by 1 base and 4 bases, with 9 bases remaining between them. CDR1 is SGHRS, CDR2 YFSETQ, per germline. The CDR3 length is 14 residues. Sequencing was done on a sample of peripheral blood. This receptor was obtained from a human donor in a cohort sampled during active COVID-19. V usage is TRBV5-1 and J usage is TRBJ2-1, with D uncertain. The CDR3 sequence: CASSLPQIYNEQFF. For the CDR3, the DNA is TGCGCCAGCAGCTTGCCACAGATTTACAATGAGCAGTTCTTC. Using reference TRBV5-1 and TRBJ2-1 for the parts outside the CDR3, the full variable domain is KAGVTQTPRYLIKTRGQQVTLSCSPISGHRSVSWYQQTPGQGLQFLFEYFSETQRNKGNFPGRFSGRQFSNSRSEMNVSTLELGDSALYLCASSLPQIYNEQFFGPGTRLTVL.